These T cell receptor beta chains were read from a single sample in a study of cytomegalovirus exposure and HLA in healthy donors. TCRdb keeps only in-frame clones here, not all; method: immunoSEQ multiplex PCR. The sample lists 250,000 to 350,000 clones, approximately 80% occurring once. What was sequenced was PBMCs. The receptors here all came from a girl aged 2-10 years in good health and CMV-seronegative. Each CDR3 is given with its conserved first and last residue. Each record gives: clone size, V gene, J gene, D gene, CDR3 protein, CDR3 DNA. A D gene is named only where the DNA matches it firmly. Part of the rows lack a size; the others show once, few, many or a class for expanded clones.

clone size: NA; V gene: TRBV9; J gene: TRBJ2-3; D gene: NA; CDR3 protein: CASSVAGGLTDTQYF; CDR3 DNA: TGTGCCAGCAGCGTCGCAGGGGGGTTGACAGATACGCAGTATTTT
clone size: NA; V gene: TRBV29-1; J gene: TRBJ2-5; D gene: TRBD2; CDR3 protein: CSVDSGGLQETQYF; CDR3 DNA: TGCAGCGTTGATAGCGGGGGGCTCCAAGAGACCCAGTACTTC
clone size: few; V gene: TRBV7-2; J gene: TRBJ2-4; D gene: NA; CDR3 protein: CASSPGTGNIQYF; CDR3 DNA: TGTGCCAGCAGCCCGGGAACTGGAAACATTCAGTACTTC
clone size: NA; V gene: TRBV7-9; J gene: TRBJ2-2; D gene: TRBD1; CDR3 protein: CASRTRQGLTGELFF; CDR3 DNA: TGTGCCAGCAGGACCCGACAGGGGCTCACCGGGGAGCTGTTTTTT
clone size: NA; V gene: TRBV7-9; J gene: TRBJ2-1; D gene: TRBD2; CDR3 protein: CASSSPTSGDWDEQFF; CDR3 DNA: TGTGCCAGCAGCTCCCCGACTAGCGGAGATTGGGATGAGCAGTTCTTC
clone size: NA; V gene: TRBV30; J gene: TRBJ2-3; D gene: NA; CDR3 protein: CAWSARSTDTQYF; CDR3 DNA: TGTGCCTGGAGTGCTAGGAGCACAGATACGCAGTATTTT
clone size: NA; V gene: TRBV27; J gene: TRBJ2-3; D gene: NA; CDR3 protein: CASSPTGIVPDTQYF; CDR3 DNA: TGTGCCAGCAGTCCCACAGGGATAGTCCCAGATACGCAGTATTTT
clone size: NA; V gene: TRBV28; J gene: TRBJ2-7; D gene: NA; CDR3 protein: CASSLIQGGWYEQYF; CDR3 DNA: TGTGCCAGCAGTTTAATTCAGGGCGGATGGTACGAGCAGTACTTC
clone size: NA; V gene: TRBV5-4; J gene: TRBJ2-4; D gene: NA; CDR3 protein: CASSLAGSAKNIQYF; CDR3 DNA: TGTGCCAGCAGCTTGGCGGGGTCGGCCAAAAACATTCAGTACTTC
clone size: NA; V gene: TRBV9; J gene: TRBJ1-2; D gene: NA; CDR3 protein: CASSVGTNYGYTF; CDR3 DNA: TGTGCCAGCAGCGTAGGGACAAACTATGGCTACACCTTC
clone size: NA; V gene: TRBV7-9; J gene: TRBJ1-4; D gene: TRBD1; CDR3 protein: CASSLPGQGSGRYEKLFF; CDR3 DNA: TGTGCCAGCAGCTTACCGGGACAGGGGTCGGGGAGGTACGAAAAACTGTTTTTT
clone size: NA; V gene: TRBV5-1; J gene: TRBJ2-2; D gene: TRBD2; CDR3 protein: CASSLGLAGGRTGELFF; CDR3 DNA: TGCGCCAGCAGCCTGGGACTAGCGGGAGGCCGGACCGGGGAGCTGTTTTTT
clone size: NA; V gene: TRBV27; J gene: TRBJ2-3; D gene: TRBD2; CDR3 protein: CASSLRTSGADTQYF; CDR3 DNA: TGTGCCAGCAGTTTAAGGACTAGCGGGGCAGATACGCAGTATTTT
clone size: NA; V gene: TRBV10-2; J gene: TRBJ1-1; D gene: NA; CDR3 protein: CASSHGGRGGDLEAFF; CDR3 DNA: TGCGCCAGCAGCCACGGGGGGCGAGGTGGGGATCTTGAAGCTTTCTTT
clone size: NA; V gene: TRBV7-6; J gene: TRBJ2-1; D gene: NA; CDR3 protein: CASSPGGLQTNEQFF; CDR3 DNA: TGTGCCAGCAGCCCCGGAGGGTTACAAACGAATGAGCAGTTCTTC
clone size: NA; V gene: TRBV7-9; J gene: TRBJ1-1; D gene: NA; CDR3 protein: CASSLVPGLYAVEAFF; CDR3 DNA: TGTGCCAGCAGCTTAGTGCCGGGACTTTACGCCGTGGAAGCTTTCTTT
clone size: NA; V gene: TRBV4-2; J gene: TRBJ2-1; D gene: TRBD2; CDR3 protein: CASSHLSGPSYNEQFF; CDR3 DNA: TGTGCCAGCAGCCACCTTAGCGGGCCCTCCTACAATGAGCAGTTCTTC
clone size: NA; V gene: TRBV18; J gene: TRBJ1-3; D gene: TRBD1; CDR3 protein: CASSPTGGNTIYF; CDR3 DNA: TGTGCCAGCTCACCGACAGGGGGAAACACCATATATTTT
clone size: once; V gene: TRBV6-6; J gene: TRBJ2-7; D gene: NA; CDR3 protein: CASSYSGAGTYEQYF; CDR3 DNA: TGTGCCAGCAGTTACTCAGGGGCCGGCACCTACGAGCAGTACTTC
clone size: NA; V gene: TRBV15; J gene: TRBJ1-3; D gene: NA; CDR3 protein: CATSRTTRAAGGNTIYF; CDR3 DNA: TGTGCCACCAGCAGAACAACCCGGGCGGCGGGGGGAAACACCATATATTTT
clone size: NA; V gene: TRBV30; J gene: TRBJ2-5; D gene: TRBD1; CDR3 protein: CAWSPPDRPGETQYF; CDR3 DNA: TGTGCCTGGAGTCCCCCGGACAGGCCCGGAGAGACCCAGTACTTC
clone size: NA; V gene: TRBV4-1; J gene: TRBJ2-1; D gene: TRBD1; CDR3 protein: CASSRGRQGAGNEQFF; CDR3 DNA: TGCGCCAGCAGCCGAGGAAGACAGGGGGCAGGGAATGAGCAGTTCTTC
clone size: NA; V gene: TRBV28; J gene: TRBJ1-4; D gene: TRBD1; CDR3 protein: CASSTRRQGMDEKLFF; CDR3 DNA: TGTGCCAGCAGTACCCGTAGACAGGGAATGGATGAAAAACTGTTTTTT
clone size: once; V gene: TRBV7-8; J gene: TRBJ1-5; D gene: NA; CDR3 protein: CASSLWTVNQPQHF; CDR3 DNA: TGTGCCAGCAGCTTATGGACAGTAAATCAGCCCCAGCATTTT
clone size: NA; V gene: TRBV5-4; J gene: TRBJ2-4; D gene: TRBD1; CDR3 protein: CASSINRGENIQYF; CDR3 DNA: TGTGCCAGCAGCATAAACAGGGGTGAAAACATTCAGTACTTC
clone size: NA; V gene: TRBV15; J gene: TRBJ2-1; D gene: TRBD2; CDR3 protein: CATGRRLAGEYFSGYNEQFF; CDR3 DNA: TGTGCCACCGGTCGAAGACTAGCGGGGGAATACTTCAGCGGCTACAATGAGCAGTTCTTC
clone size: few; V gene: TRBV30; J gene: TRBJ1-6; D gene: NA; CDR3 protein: CAWSVLSLSGSPLHF; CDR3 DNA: TGTGCCTGGAGTGTACTTAGCCTATCGGGTTCACCCCTCCACTTT
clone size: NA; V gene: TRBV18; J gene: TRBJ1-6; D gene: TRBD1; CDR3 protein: CASSPTGWETLHF; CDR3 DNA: TGTGCCAGCTCACCGACAGGGTGGGAGACCCTCCACTTT
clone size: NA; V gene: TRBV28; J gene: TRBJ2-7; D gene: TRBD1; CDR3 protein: CASSPRTGISSYEQYF; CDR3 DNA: TGTGCCAGCAGTCCTAGGACAGGGATAAGCTCCTACGAGCAGTACTTC
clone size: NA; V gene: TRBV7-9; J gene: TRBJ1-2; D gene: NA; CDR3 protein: CASSSTGYTF; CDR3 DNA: TGTGCCAGCAGCTCAACAGGCTACACCTTC
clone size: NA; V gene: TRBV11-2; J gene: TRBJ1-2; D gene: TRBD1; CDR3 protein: CASSFRDRHYGYTF; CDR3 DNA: TGTGCCAGCAGCTTCAGGGACAGACACTATGGCTACACCTTC